Listed below are T cell receptor beta chains from one sample, sequenced in a study of T cell responses to AZD1222 COVID-19 vaccine. Sequenced by immunoSEQ multiplex PCR; TCRdb stores in-frame clones only, minus some. This sample yields some 140,000 clones, of which about 87% are seen a single time; around 2.9% belongs to the top ten. Sequenced material: peripheral blood, taken on day 0 of AZD1222 vaccination. The receptors were gathered from an adult in good health. Each CDR3 is given without its conserved first and last residue. The order of the fields is V gene, J gene, CDR3 protein.

V: TRBV5-1
J: TRBJ2-5
CDR3: ASSLTRGAQETQY

V: TRBV7-9
J: TRBJ1-3
CDR3: ASSKAGVAGNTIY

V: TRBV4-1
J: TRBJ1-5
CDR3: ASSQDQGAGQPQH

V: TRBV11-1
J: TRBJ2-2
CDR3: ASSYAEQGEI

V: TRBV5-6
J: TRBJ2-2
CDR3: ASSSPKGQIVTGELF

V: TRBV19
J: TRBJ2-5
CDR3: ASSMGGNRQETQY

V: TRBV15
J: TRBJ1-3
CDR3: ATSSLQGNTIY

V: TRBV10-2
J: TRBJ2-2
CDR3: ASSGVFTGELF

V: TRBV14
J: TRBJ2-5
CDR3: ASSPFGQGTQETQY

V: TRBV28
J: TRBJ1-6
CDR3: ASSLTDWGVYNSPLH

V: TRBV19
J: TRBJ1-1
CDR3: ASSMRETGSKSF

V: TRBV19
J: TRBJ2-3
CDR3: ASSPPGGGTDTQY

V: TRBV2
J: TRBJ2-7
CDR3: AKGQGTYEQY

V: TRBV10-3
J: TRBJ1-1
CDR3: AISESVGSYMNTEAF

V: TRBV6-5
J: TRBJ1-5
CDR3: ASSPQDRSGQPQH

V: TRBV7-9
J: TRBJ2-5
CDR3: ASTNPVGGETQY

V: TRBV5-1
J: TRBJ2-7
CDR3: ASSLAGTPSYEQY

V: TRBV19
J: TRBJ2-7
CDR3: ASSWTGGSYEQY

V: TRBV18
J: TRBJ1-2
CDR3: ASSPPLGQGARGYT

V: TRBV14
J: TRBJ1-5
CDR3: ASSRGGWDQPQH

V: TRBV9
J: TRBJ2-1
CDR3: ASSVLDTIYNEQF

V: TRBV3-1/TRBV3-2
J: TRBJ2-1
CDR3: ASGSSLLSYNEQF

V: TRBV5-1
J: TRBJ1-1
CDR3: ASSLMALGGGTEAF

V: TRBV7-2
J: TRBJ2-5
CDR3: ASSLDAAQY

V: TRBV12-3/TRBV12-4
J: TRBJ1-2
CDR3: ASSFSVYGYT

V: TRBV19
J: TRBJ1-4
CDR3: ASRYRGGDEKLF

V: TRBV5-6
J: TRBJ1-3
CDR3: ASSLDRVLPGNTIY

V: TRBV9
J: TRBJ1-2
CDR3: ASSASVGNYGYT

V: TRBV7-8
J: TRBJ2-7
CDR3: ASSRQGEYEQY

V: TRBV20-1
J: TRBJ1-6
CDR3: SAHPSPLH

V: TRBV18
J: TRBJ1-3
CDR3: ASSPLTDRLRNTIY

V: TRBV27
J: TRBJ2-5
CDR3: ASSSFRTSGGETQY

V: TRBV7-8
J: TRBJ1-1
CDR3: ASSPPGGLIAEAF

V: TRBV11-2
J: TRBJ1-2
CDR3: ASSLGGDASGYT

V: TRBV4-3
J: TRBJ2-7
CDR3: ASSQDAGSEQY

V: TRBV3-1/TRBV3-2
J: TRBJ2-5
CDR3: ASSSRKEETQY

V: TRBV7-8
J: TRBJ2-3
CDR3: ASSPSWGRGRTDTQY

V: TRBV6-1
J: TRBJ2-2
CDR3: ASSETGIGELF

V: TRBV4-1
J: TRBJ1-4
CDR3: ASSQFQGQPNEKLF